The 21 T cell receptor beta chains below were found in one sample sequenced in a study of blood T cell repertoires in COVID-19 (dated by TCRdb to 2020 to 2021). The library was obtained by the immunoSEQ multiplex PCR assay. In TCRdb, the immuneACCESS table is reduced to in-frame sequences with V and J assigned. These tables do not hold every clone; where another copy was compared, an unresolved V gene accounts for under half, and the others remain unexplained. For this sample there are some 200,000 clones; 82% appear just once. The top ten clones comprise roughly 12% of the sample. Specimen: peripheral blood. The receptors here all came from a middle-aged woman with acute or convalescent COVID-19.

The rearrangement links TRBV29-1 to TRBJ1-1; D is undetermined. Germline CDR1 and CDR2: SQVTM and ANQGSEA. CDR3 length: 11 amino acids. Trimming removed 4 bases at V and 1 base at J, with 4 bases between. CDR3 sequence reads: CSVGRNTEAFF. CDR3 sequence (DNA): TGCAGCGTTGGTAGGAACACTGAAGCTTTCTTT.

The chain recombines TRBV2 with TRBJ1-5; 8 bases agree with TRBD1. The J segment lost 1 base and the V segment lost 1 base, leaving 12 bases of the junction unmatched. CDR3 length: 19 residues. Germline CDR1 reads SNHLY; CDR2 reads FYNNEI. The CDR3 region is CASSEDRDRRSESNQPQHF. The CDR3 DNA reads TGTGCCAGCAGTGAAGACCGGGACAGGAGGTCAGAAAGCAATCAGCCCCAGCATTTT.

The chain links TRBV7-2 to TRBJ1-2; possibly TRBD1 for D (6 bases). The V end was cut by 5 bases, the J end by 4 bases, with 17 bases between. The CDR3 covers 15 residues. Germline V gene data show CDR1 as SGHTA and CDR2 as FQGNSA. Written as DNA, the CDR3 is TGTGCCAGCAGCCCCGGGGGGGCAGGGTTCTATGGCTACACCTTC. Translated, it gives CASSPGGAGFYGYTF. The full variable domain, rest sourced from reference TRBV7-2 and TRBJ1-2, is GAGVSQSPSNKVTEKGKDVELRCDPISGHTALYWYRQSLGQGLEFLIYFQGNSAPDKSGLPSDRFSAERTGGSVSTLTIQRTQQEDSAVYLCASSPGGAGFYGYTFGSGTRLTVV.

The gene calls are TRBV5-6 and TRBJ1-1; D remains unclear. The germline CDR1 and CDR2 sequences are SGHDT and YYEEEE. This CDR3 region has 12 residues. Trimming cost V 2 bases and J 1 base, with 3 bases left between them. CDR3: CASSFQNTEAFF. The CDR3, as DNA: TGTGCCAGCAGCTTTCAGAACACTGAAGCTTTCTTT.

The chain uses TRBV5-1 and TRBJ1-1; D gene uncertain. The CDR3 is 14 residues long. V shed 4 bases and J shed 1 base, with 11 bases lying between them. Germline V gene data show CDR1 as SGHRS and CDR2 as YFSETQ. The CDR3 is CASSPSRSNTEAFF. The CDR3 nucleotides read TGCGCCAGCAGCCCTTCTAGATCGAACACTGAAGCTTTCTTT. Combining the CDR3 with reference TRBV5-1 and TRBJ1-1 gives the whole variable domain KAGVTQTPRYLIKTRGQQVTLSCSPISGHRSVSWYQQTPGQGLQFLFEYFSETQRNKGNFPGRFSGRQFSNSRSEMNVSTLELGDSALYLCASSPSRSNTEAFFGQGTRLTVV.

The rearrangement joins TRBV7-9 to TRBJ1-4, with D maybe TRBD1 (6 bases). V was pared by 2 bases and J by 7 bases, with 14 bases between. The CDR3 is 15 amino acids. Germline CDR1 reads SEHNR; CDR2 reads FQNEAQ (reference sequence). For the CDR3, the DNA is TGTGCCAGCAGCTTATCAAGCAGCAGGGGTGAAAAACTGTTTTTT. It codes for CASSLSSSRGEKLFF.

The genes are TRBV14 and TRBJ2-1; 8 nucleotides agree with TRBD2. Germline CDR1 SGHDN, CDR2 FVKESK. Trimming at V came to 4 bases and at J to 9 bases, leaving 11 bases not matched to a gene. CDR3 length: 15 amino acids. Here the CDR3 reads CASSRERGSLLEQFF. In DNA form, the CDR3 reads TGTGCCAGCAGCCGGGAGCGGGGGAGCCTTCTTGAGCAGTTCTTC.

The chain carries TRBV4-2 and TRBJ1-3; 8 nucleotides agree with TRBD1. The ends lost 1 base at V and 0 bases at J; junction bases unmatched: 5. Germline assignment: CDR1 LGHNA and CDR2 YNFKEQ. CDR3 size: 17 residues. CDR3 loop: CASSQVQGAPSGNTIYF. As DNA, the CDR3 is TGTGCCAGCAGCCAAGTTCAGGGGGCGCCCTCTGGAAACACCATATATTTT.

This CDR3 reads CASSVSQGSYNEQFF. CDR3 nucleotide sequence: TGTGCCAGCAGCGTTAGTCAGGGCAGCTACAATGAGCAGTTCTTC. The chain has TRBV9 and TRBJ2-1; possible D gene TRBD1, 5 bases. Between the trimmed V and J ends, which lost 2 bases and 3 bases, there was a span of 12 bases. The germline gives CDR1 SGDLS, CDR2 YYNGEE. The CDR3 totals 15 residues.

The chain recombines TRBV24-1 with TRBJ2-5, with 11 bases that match TRBD2. V was clipped by 4 bases and J by 5 bases; unmatched bases: 8. The CDR3 covers 16 residues. Germline assignment: CDR1 KGHDR and CDR2 SFDVKD. Here the CDR3 DNA reads TGTGCCACCAGTGACCTGACTAGCGGGGAGGTGGAGACCCAGTACTTC. Translated: CATSDLTSGEVETQYF.

This chain connects TRBV24-1 to TRBJ2-1; TRBD2 agrees at 7 bases. V dropped 5 bases and J dropped 6; count of bases not matched to a gene: 12. The germline CDR1 and CDR2 sequences are KGHDR and SFDVKD. CDR3 size: 16 residues. DNA for the CDR3: TGTGCCACCAGTGTCCCATCGATGGGGGGGGGCAATGAGCAGTTCTTC. Translation: CATSVPSMGGGNEQFF.

The chain recombines TRBV7-9 with TRBJ2-2, with 7 nucleotides matching TRBD1. V lost 5 bases and J lost 4; bases outside the gene matches: 7. This CDR3 has 15 residues. The germline V gene encodes CDR1 SEHNR and CDR2 FQNEAQ (reference sequence). CDR3: CASSLDRQGTGELFF. CDR3 in DNA: TGTGCCAGCAGCCTGGACAGGCAGGGCACCGGGGAGCTGTTTTTT.

The chain uses TRBV5-8 and TRBJ1-2, with a weak D call TRBD1 (5 bases). Germline V lookup: CDR1 SGHTS, CDR2 YDEGEE. CDR3 size: 14 residues. Trimming left V 1 base short and J 4 bases short, with 11 bases between. The CDR3 bases are TGTGCCAGCAGCTTGCCGACAGCGCGCTATGGCTACACCTTC. It is translated as CASSLPTARYGYTF.

The chain combines TRBV19 with TRBJ2-1; 7 nucleotides align to TRBD2. The germline gives CDR1 LNHDA, CDR2 SQIVND (reference sequence). This CDR3 is 17 amino acids long. The junction had 12 bases not matched to a gene; V was cut back by 6 bases and J by 1 base. The CDR3 spells CASSASDAGASYNEQFF. CDR3 nucleotides: TGTGCCAGTAGCGCTTCGGATGCGGGAGCATCCTACAATGAGCAGTTCTTC.

This sequence joins TRBV2 and TRBJ2-3; 7 positions agree with TRBD1. The length of the CDR3 is 15 residues. Looked up from germline, CDR1 is SNHLY and CDR2 is FYNNEI. After removal of 2 bases from V and 1 base from J, the junction contained 3 bases not matched to a gene. CDR3 in amino acids: CASSETGVGTDTQYF. As DNA, the CDR3 is TGTGCCAGCAGTGAAACAGGGGTTGGCACAGATACGCAGTATTTT.

In this sample, this clone turned up a few times. The gene calls are TRBV29-1 and TRBJ1-2, with D tentatively TRBD1 (6 bases). The germline V gene encodes CDR1 SQVTM and CDR2 ANQGSEA. The germline V and J ends were trimmed by 5 bases and 2 bases, with 9 bases remaining between them. The CDR3 covers 12 residues. CDR3 bases: TGCAGCGTTACCACAGGGAACTATGGCTACACCTTC. This codes for CSVTTGNYGYTF.

The rearrangement links TRBV5-1 to TRBJ2-1; 13 bases are a match to TRBD2. V was clipped by 0 bases and J by 8 bases; unmatched bases: 8. The V gene's germline CDR1 is SGHRS and CDR2 YFSETQ. CDR3 size: 17 residues. CDR3 nucleotides: TGCGCCAGCAGCTTGGTCCGACTAGCGGGAGGTTTGGATGAGCAGTTCTTC. Translated: CASSLVRLAGGLDEQFF.

V is TRBV4-1 and J is TRBJ1-6, with 8 bases fitting TRBD1. J gave up 5 bases and V 1 base, and 7 bases lay outside the gene matches. The germline V gene encodes CDR1 MGHRA and CDR2 YSYEKL. This CDR3 spans 17 amino acids. CDR3 region: CASSQAPTGVDNSPLHF. The CDR3 DNA reads TGCGCCAGCAGCCAAGCCCCGACAGGGGTCGATAATTCACCCCTCCACTTT.

The chain combines TRBV28 with TRBJ1-1; 8 nucleotides align to TRBD1. V trimming: 6 bases; J trimming: 2 bases; junction bases outside the gene matches: 8. Germline lookup yields CDR1 MDHEN and CDR2 SYDVKM. CDR3 size: 15 residues. As DNA, the CDR3 is TGTGCCAGCAGCCGCGGACAGGGAGGAAACACTGAAGCTTTCTTT. Its protein is CASSRGQGGNTEAFF.

V and J are TRBV5-8 and TRBJ2-5; perhaps TRBD1 as D (5 bases). The V gene lost 0 bases and the J gene lost 0 bases, with 9 bases spanning the gap. Germline V CDR1 and CDR2: SGHTS, YDEGEE. This CDR3 region has 15 residues. The CDR3 DNA reads as TGTGCCAGCAGCTTGGGACAGAACTACCAAGAGACCCAGTACTTC. Its translation: CASSLGQNYQETQYF. Filled out from reference TRBV5-8 and TRBJ2-5, the complete variable domain reads EAGVTQSPTHLIKTRGQQATLRCSPISGHTSVYWYQQALGLGLQFLLWYDEGEERNRGNFPPRFSGRQFPNYSSELNVNALELEDSALYLCASSLGQNYQETQYFGPGTRLLVL.

The chain employs TRBV19 and TRBJ2-3; TRBD1 matches 8 bases. CDR1 LNHDA and CDR2 SQIVND come from the germline V gene (reference sequence). This CDR3 contains 14 residues. Trimming took 3 bases from V and 5 from J; bases not matched to a gene: 4. CDR3 DNA: TGTGCCAGTAGTATCGGGACAGGTCGAGATACGCAGTATTTT. Translating gives CASSIGTGRDTQYF.